This is a list of T cell receptor beta chains from one sample in a study of blood T cell repertoires in COVID-19. This table comes from immunoSEQ multiplex PCR, and its TCRdb copy is limited to in-frame clones, with some not included. In the table there are 55,000 to 65,000 clones, 79% of which are singletons. Sequenced material: peripheral blood. Receptor source: a man between 60 and 75 years old with acute or convalescent COVID-19. Both conserved end residues are part of each CDR3. A D gene is named only where the DNA matches it firmly. Part of the rows lack a size; the others show once, few, many or a class for expanded clones.

TRBV7-9	TRBD1	.	TRBJ1-2	TGTGCCAGCCACCCCTACGGGACAGGGAACGGCTACACCTTC	CASHPYGTGNGYTF
TRBV7-2	TRBD2	once	TRBJ2-3	TGTGCCAGCAGCTATAGCGGGAGGTCAGATACGCAGTATTTT	CASSYSGRSDTQYF
TRBV28	.	.	TRBJ2-3	TGTGCCAGCGAGGAATTCCGCACAGATACGCAGTATTTT	CASEEFRTDTQYF
TRBV6-6	TRBD1	.	TRBJ2-2	TGTGCCAGCAGTCCCCGGGGACAGGGGAAAACCGGGGAGCTGTTTTTT	CASSPRGQGKTGELFF
TRBV15	.	.	TRBJ2-5	TGTGCCACCGGGGCGAGGGGGGGAGAGACCCAGTACTTC	CATGARGGETQYF
TRBV5-1	.	few	TRBJ1-1	TGCGCCAGCAGCTTGGGTTCCGCGGTGAACACTGAAGCTTTCTTT	CASSLGSAVNTEAFF
TRBV2	TRBD1	.	TRBJ1-4	TGTGCCAGCAGGGAAGGGGGCGAGAATGAAAAACTGTTTTTT	CASREGGENEKLFF
TRBV18	.	.	TRBJ2-5	TGTGCCAGCTCACCACACAGGGAGGAGACCCAGTACTTC	CASSPHREETQYF
TRBV24-1	TRBD1	.	TRBJ2-7	TGTGCCACCAGTGATTTCGGGGACAGGGGAACACTCGAGCAGTACTTC	CATSDFGDRGTLEQYF
TRBV7-3	TRBD2	few	TRBJ2-1	TGTGCCAGCAGCCACACGACTAGCGGGTACAATGAGCAGTTCTTC	CASSHTTSGYNEQFF
TRBV19	.	.	TRBJ2-3	TGTGCCAGTAGCAGGTGGACAGATGGCACAGATACGCAGTATTTT	CASSRWTDGTDTQYF
TRBV11-3	TRBD1	.	TRBJ2-7	TGTGCCAGCAGCTTAGATGGCACAGGGGGCTACGAGCAGTACTTC	CASSLDGTGGYEQYF
TRBV9	TRBD1	.	TRBJ2-1	TGTGCCAGCAGGAGAGGGGGCGAGGGGAATGAGCAGTTCTTC	CASRRGGEGNEQFF
TRBV6-4	.	.	TRBJ2-3	TGTGCCAGCAGCCAGGGGTTTAGCACAGATACGCAGTATTTT	CASSQGFSTDTQYF
TRBV28	TRBD2	.	TRBJ2-5	TGTGCCAGCAGCCCCGCAAAAGCGGGACAAGAGACCCAGTACTTC	CASSPAKAGQETQYF
TRBV5-1	TRBD1	.	TRBJ1-1	TGCGCCAGCAGCCGACGGCAGGGGGCGGCGACTGAAGCTTTCTTT	CASSRRQGAATEAFF
TRBV29-1	.	.	TRBJ1-1	TGCAGCGTTGAAGCGGCCGGGAGTTACACTGAAGCTTTCTTT	CSVEAAGSYTEAFF
TRBV2	.	few	TRBJ1-6	TGTGCCAGCAGAAAGGAAAGGGAGGAACCCCTCCACTTT	CASRKEREEPLHF
TRBV28	.	.	TRBJ1-5	TGTGCCAGCAGTTTAAAGCGTCAGCCCCAGCATTTT	CASSLKRQPQHF
TRBV7-9	.	.	TRBJ1-2	TGTGCCAGCAGCTTCTCTCGGACAGATGGCTACACCTTC	CASSFSRTDGYTF
TRBV11-2	TRBD2	.	TRBJ2-1	TGTGCCAGCAGCTCCTGGACTAGCGGAGCCTACAATGAGCAGTTCTTC	CASSSWTSGAYNEQFF
TRBV12-3/TRBV12-4	TRBD1	.	TRBJ2-5	TGTGCCAGCAGTTTGAGGGGGCGAGAGACCCAGTACTTC	CASSLRGRETQYF
TRBV13	TRBD2	once	TRBJ2-5	TGTGCCAGCAGTTTAGAGGGGACTAGCGGTTTGAAAGAGACCCAGTACTTC	CASSLEGTSGLKETQYF
TRBV20-1	TRBD1	.	TRBJ2-4	TGCAGTGCTAGTGTCGGGACAGGGGCGGGGACCAAAAACATTCAGTACTTC	CSASVGTGAGTKNIQYF
TRBV27	.	.	TRBJ1-5	TGTGCCAGCAGTTTAAGTATGGGGGCGGGGGGCGGTAATCAGCCCCAGCATTTT	CASSLSMGAGGGNQPQHF
TRBV4-3	.	.	TRBJ2-1	TGCGCCAGCAGCCAAGATGGGCAGTTAGACAATGAGCAGTTCTTC	CASSQDGQLDNEQFF
TRBV15	.	.	TRBJ2-3	TGTGCCACCAGCAGAGGAAGGGCGGCAGGTAGCGTCACAGATACGCAGTATTTT	CATSRGRAAGSVTDTQYF
TRBV18	.	.	TRBJ2-7	TGTGCCAGCTCACCAGGAGGGGGCGCGATCCACTACGAGCAGTACTTC	CASSPGGGAIHYEQYF
TRBV11-1	.	.	TRBJ2-1	TGTGCCAGCAGCTTAGGGGAGAATGAGCAGTTCTTC	CASSLGENEQFF
TRBV2	TRBD1	.	TRBJ2-7	TGTGCCAGCACACGACAGGGGGAGTACTACGAGCAGTACTTC	CASTRQGEYYEQYF
TRBV7-9	.	.	TRBJ2-4	TGTGCCAGCAGCCGAACGATATCCCTCACCACTGCCAAAAACATTCAGTACTTC	CASSRTISLTTAKNIQYF
TRBV2	.	.	TRBJ2-3	TGTGCCAGCAGTTCGACATGGGGGGCAGATACGCAGTATTTT	CASSSTWGADTQYF